This T cell receptor (beta chain) derives from a study of T cells in Graves' hyperthyroidism and ophthalmopathy. Overall study: Upon initial diagnosis and before any treatment, peripheral blood was collected.

CDR3 length: 14 amino acids. With 0 bases removed from V and 5 bases from J, the gap between germline ends came to 10 bases. CDR1 and CDR2 from the germline V gene are SNHLY and FYNNEI. This clonotype came up many times. Amplification of TCR beta CDR3 regions used RNA as the template. Researchers ran a first-round RT-PCR on the TCR CDR3 using the HTBI primer set. One entry per CDR3 protein, called by TCRdb with MiXCR from the multiplex PCR reads. The sample records about 350,000 distinct CDR3 sequences, roughly 14% being singletons. The receptor was derived from a woman in her thirties with Graves' hyperthyroidism. The chain carries TRBV2 and TRBJ1-2; D is possibly TRBD1 (5 bases). The sample was blood. CDR3 DNA: TGTGCCAGCAGTGAAGCAGGGGAGGGGTATGGCTACACCTTC. It yields the protein CASSEAGEGYGYTF.